This T cell receptor (beta chain) was recorded in a study of CXCR3-negative and CXCR3-positive naive CD8 T cells. Turning to this clonotype: Its antigen is unidentified.

The CDR3 is made up of 16 amino acids. Per germline, CDR1 LGHDT and CDR2 YNNKEL (reference sequence). The study's findings and limits: Surface CD5 matched across naive subsets, and TRB CDR3 properties served to infer TCR strength. Naive cells positive for CXCR3 carried more hydrophobic TRB CDR3s than CXCR3-negative ones.

All TRB cDNA libraries came from 5' RACE performed with UMI labels. TCRdb reprocessed the 5' RACE reads and keeps a single row for each CDR3 protein, giving no DNA. The sample yields tens of thousands of distinct CDR3 sequences, of which the top ten take up about 0.8%. CD45RO-CCR7+CD27+CD95- cells counted as naive CD8+ T cells. Sequenced sample: naive CXCR3+ CD8+ T cells from blood. Subset noted: CD45RO-CCR7+CD27+CD95- naive CD8+ T cells expressing CXCR3 (TNR3+). The chain is built from TRBV3-1 and TRBJ2-5; TCRdb's assignment of TRBD1 cannot be checked, as there is no DNA. The sequence derives from a human donor in good health. Some clones in this sample may be carry-over from other donors' samples. The CDR3 is CASSQGRFEAGTTQYF.